The 5 T cell receptor beta chains below were found in one sample sequenced in a study of identical twins. One entry per CDR3 protein, called by TCRdb with MiXCR from the 5' RACE reads. The data contain about 520,000 distinct CDR3 sequences, approximately 22% of them seen just once; the ten biggest clones take up roughly 0.9%. These data were also filed under a second study, of T cells expressing NK-cell markers.

What was sequenced was CD4+ T cells sorted from blood. The receptors originated from a woman aged 18-29 years in good health.

This clonotype was observed a few times. The CDR3 is CASSVSGYRGNTGELFF. CDR3 nucleotide sequence: TGTGCCAGCAGCGTGAGCGGCTACAGGGGAAACACCGGGGAGCTGTTTTTT. The V and J genes are TRBV9 and TRBJ2-2, with 7 nucleotides matching TRBD1. The germline gives CDR1 SGDLS, CDR2 YYNGEE. The CDR3 extends over 17 amino acids. Germline trimming cut 2 bases from V and 2 bases from J; bases unmatched to any gene: 9.

This clonotype was observed a few times. The rearrangement joins TRBV20-1 to TRBJ2-7; 13 bases line up with TRBD2. The CDR3 spans 14 residues. V shed 3 bases, J shed 7 bases, and the junction held 6 bases outside the gene matches. Germline V gene data show CDR1 as DFQATT and CDR2 as SNEGSKA (reference sequence). CDR3 DNA sequence: TGCAGTGCTAGCACTAGCGGGAGGGCGCAGGAGCAGTACTTC. Translating it yields CSASTSGRAQEQYF.

In its sample, this clonotype was seen many times. V usage is TRBV18 and J usage is TRBJ1-1; no reliable D call. V lost 2 bases to trimming and J lost 6 bases, with 7 bases between them. Germline V gives CDR1 KGHSH, CDR2 LQKENI. The CDR3 runs 12 residues. CDR3 loop: CASSPYPAEAFF. The CDR3 nucleotides are TGTGCCAGCTCACCATATCCGGCTGAAGCTTTCTTT.

This clonotype has only a few counts. The J gene is TRBJ2-7, the V gene TRBV12-3 or TRBV12-4; the match to TRBD1 covers 7 bases. The ends lost 3 bases at V and 3 bases at J; junction bases unmatched: 8. This CDR3 comprises 15 residues. CDR3 nucleotides: TGTGCCAGCAGTTTTGGTCCAGGGGGAATCTACGAGCAGTACTTC. Encoded protein: CASSFGPGGIYEQYF.

The chain has TRBV4-3 and TRBJ1-5; D gene unclear. V was pared by 3 bases and J by 5 bases, with 8 bases between. The germline CDR1 and CDR2 sequences are LGHNA and YSLEER. The CDR3 runs 13 residues. CDR3 residues: CASSHSTDQPQHF. CDR3 DNA sequence: TGCGCCAGCAGCCATTCGACGGATCAGCCCCAGCATTTT.